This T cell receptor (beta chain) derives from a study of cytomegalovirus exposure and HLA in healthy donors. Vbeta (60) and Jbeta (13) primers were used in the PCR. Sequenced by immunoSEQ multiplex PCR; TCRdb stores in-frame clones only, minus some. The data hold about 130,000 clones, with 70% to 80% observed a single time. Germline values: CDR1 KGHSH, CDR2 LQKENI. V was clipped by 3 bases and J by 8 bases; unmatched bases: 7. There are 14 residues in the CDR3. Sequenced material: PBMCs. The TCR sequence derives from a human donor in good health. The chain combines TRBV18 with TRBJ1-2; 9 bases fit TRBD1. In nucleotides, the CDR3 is TGTGCCAGCTCACCCGGACAGGGGATAGGGGGCTACACCTTC. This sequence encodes CASSPGQGIGGYTF.